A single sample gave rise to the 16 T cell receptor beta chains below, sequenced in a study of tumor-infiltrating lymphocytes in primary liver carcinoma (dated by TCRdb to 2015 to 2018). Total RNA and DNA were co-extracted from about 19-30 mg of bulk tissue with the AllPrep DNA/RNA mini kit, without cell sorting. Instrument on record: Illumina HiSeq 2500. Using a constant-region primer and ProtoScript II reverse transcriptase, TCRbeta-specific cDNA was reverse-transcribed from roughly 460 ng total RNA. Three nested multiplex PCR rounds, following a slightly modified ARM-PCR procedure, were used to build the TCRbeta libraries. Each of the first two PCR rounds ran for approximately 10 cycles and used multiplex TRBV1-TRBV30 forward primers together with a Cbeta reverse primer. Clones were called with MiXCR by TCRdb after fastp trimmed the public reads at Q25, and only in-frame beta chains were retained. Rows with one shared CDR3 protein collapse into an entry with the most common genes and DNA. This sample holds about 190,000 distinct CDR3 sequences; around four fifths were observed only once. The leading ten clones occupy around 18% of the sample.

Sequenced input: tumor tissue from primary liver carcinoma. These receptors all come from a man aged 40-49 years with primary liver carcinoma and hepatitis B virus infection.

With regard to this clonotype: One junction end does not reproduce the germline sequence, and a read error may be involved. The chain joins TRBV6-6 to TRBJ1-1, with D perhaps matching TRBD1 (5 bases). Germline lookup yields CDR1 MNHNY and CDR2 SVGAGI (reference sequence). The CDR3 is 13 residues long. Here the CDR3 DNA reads TGTGTCAGCAGCACAGAGGGGACTACTGAAGCTATCTTT. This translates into CVSSTEGTTEAIF.

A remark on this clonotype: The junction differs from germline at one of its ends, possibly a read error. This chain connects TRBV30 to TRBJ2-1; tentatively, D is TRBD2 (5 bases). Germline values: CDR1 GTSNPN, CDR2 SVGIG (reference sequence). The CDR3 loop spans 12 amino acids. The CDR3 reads CALSAGGNEQFF. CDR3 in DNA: TGTGCCTTGAGTGCGGGCGGAAATGAGCAGTTCTTC. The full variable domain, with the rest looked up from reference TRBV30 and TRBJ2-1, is SQTIHQWPATLVQPVGSPLSLECTVEGTSNPNLYWYRQAAGRGLQLLFYSVGIGQISSEVPQNLSASRPQDRQFILSSKKLLLSDSGFYLCALSAGGNEQFFGPGTRLTVL.

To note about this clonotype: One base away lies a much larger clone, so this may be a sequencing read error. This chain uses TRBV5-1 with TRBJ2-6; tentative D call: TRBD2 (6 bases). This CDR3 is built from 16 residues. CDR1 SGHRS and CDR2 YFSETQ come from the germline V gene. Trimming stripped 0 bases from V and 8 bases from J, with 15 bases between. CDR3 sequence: CASSLDLATGPNVLTF. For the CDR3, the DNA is TGCGCCAGCAGCTTGGACCTAGCGACCGGGCCCAACGTCCTGACTTTC.

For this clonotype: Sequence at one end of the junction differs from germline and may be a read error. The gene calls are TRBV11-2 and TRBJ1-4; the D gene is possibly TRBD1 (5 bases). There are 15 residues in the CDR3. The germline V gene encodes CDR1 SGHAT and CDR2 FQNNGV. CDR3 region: CAISLGAAMNDKLFF. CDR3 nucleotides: TGTGCCATCAGCTTAGGGGCCGCCATGAATGACAAACTGTTTTTT.

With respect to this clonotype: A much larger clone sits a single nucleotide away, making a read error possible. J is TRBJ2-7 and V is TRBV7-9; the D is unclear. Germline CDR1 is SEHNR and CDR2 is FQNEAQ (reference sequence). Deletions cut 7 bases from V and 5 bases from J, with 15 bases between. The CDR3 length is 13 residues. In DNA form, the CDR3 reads TGTGCCAGCATCCGCGGATTGCGAAACGAGCAGTACTTC. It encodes CASIRGLRNEQYF.

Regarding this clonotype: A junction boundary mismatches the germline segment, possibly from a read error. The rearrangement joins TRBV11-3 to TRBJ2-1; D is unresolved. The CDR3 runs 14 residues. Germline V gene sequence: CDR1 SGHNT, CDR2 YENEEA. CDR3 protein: CASNLGVSSNGQFF. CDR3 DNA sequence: TGTGCCAGTAACTTAGGCGTCTCGAGCAATGGGCAGTTCTTC.

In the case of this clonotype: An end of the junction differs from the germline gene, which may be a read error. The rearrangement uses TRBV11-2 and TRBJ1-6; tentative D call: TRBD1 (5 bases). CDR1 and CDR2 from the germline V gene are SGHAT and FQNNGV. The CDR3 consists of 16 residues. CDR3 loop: CATNLGDDGYNLPLHF. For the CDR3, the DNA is TGTGCCACCAACTTAGGGGACGACGGTTATAATTTACCCCTCCACTTT.

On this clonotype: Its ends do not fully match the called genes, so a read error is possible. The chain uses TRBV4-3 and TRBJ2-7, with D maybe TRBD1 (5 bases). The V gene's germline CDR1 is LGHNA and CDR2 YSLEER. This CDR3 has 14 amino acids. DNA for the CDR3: TGTGCCAGCAGCCAACACCGGGCAGGGAACGAGCGGTACTTC. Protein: CASSQHRAGNERYF.

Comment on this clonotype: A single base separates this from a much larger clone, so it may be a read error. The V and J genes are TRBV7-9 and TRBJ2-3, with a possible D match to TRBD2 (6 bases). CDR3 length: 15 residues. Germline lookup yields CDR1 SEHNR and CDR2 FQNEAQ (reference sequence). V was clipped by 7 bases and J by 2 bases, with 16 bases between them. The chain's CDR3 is CASNFGTGLTDTQYF. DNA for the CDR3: TGTGCCAGCAACTTTGGGACTGGACTCACAGATACGCAGTATTTT. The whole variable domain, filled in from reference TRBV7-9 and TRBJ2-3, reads DTGVSQNPRHKITKRGQNVTFRCDPISEHNRLYWYRQTLGQGPEFLTYFQNEAQLEKSRLLSDRFSAERPKGSFSTLEIQRTEQGDSAMYLCASNFGTGLTDTQYFGPGTRLTVL.

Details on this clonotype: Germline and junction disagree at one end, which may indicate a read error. Here the CDR3 reads CGRSTGGTTEALF. The CDR3, as DNA: TGTGGCAGGAGCACAGGGGGGACTACTGAAGCTTTATTT. The genes are TRBV6-6 and TRBJ1-1, with TRBD1 matching over 8 bases. CDR1 is MNHNY, CDR2 SVGAGI, per germline (reference sequence). The CDR3 sequence is 13 residues long.

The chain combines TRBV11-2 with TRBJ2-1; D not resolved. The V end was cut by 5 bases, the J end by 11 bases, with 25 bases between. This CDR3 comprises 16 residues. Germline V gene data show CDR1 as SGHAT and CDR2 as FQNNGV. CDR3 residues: CASSPLRRSSSDKQFF. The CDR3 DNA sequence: TGTGCCAGCAGCCCGCTTCGGCGGAGCTCCTCCGATAAGCAGTTCTTC.

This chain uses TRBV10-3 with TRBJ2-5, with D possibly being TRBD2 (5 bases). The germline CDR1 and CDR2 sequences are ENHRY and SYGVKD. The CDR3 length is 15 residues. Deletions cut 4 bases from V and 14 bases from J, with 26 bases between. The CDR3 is CAISAVSGFQETQYF. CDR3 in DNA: TGTGCCATCAGTGCGGTCTCGGGGTTCCAAGAGACACAATACTTC.

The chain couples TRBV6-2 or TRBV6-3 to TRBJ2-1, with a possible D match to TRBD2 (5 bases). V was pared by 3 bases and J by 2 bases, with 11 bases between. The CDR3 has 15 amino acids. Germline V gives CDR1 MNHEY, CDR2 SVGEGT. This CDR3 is CASSYSAGTYNEQFF. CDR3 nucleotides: TGTGCCAGCAGTTATTCAGCCGGGACCTACAATGAGCAGTTCTTC.

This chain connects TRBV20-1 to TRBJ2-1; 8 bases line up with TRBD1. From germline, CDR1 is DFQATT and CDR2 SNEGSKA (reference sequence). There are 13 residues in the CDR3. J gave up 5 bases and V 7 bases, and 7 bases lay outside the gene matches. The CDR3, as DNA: TGCAGTGTTTGGACAGGGTTAAACAATGAGCAGTTCTTC. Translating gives CSVWTGLNNEQFF.

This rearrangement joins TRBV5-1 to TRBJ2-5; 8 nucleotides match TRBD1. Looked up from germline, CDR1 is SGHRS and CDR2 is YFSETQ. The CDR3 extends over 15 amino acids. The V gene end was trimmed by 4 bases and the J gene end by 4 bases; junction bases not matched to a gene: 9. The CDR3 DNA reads TGCGCCAGCAGCCTACCAGGGGGCGAAGTAGAGACCCAGTACTTC. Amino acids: CASSLPGGEVETQYF.

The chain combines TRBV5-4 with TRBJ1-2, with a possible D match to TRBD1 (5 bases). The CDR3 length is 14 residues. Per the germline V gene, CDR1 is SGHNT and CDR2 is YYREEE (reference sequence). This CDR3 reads CTGSSDISSSGYTF. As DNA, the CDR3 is TGTACCGGCAGCTCGGACATATCCTCTAGTGGCTACACCTTC.